The entry that follows covers one T cell receptor (beta chain) sequence. The primer mix had 60 Vbeta and 13 Jbeta primers. Measured with immunoSEQ multiplex PCR; TCRdb has only the in-frame clones, and not every one. This table holds 150,000 to 200,000 clones, about 80% found once. The source of the sample is a study of cytomegalovirus exposure and HLA in healthy donors. This CDR3 spans 14 amino acids. Germline V gene sequence: CDR1 SGDLS, CDR2 YYNGEE. The V segment lost 3 bases and the J segment 1 base; nucleotides outside the gene matches: 1. The sample comprised PBMCs. The V gene is TRBV9, the J gene TRBJ2-7; TRBD2 agrees at 10 bases. This receptor was identified in a man younger than 40 in good health and CMV-seropositive. This chain's CDR3 is CASSALAGSYEQYF. The CDR3 bases are TGTGCCAGCAGCGCACTAGCGGGGTCCTACGAGCAGTACTTC.